This T cell receptor (beta chain) was profiled in a study of cytomegalovirus exposure and HLA in healthy donors. Overall study results and limits: The classifier was said to identify cytomegalovirus status with high specificity and sensitivity. It was approximately 160 TCR beta chains that were listed as cytomegalovirus-associated. Most TCR sequences were seen very rarely across donors, but some public TCRs occurred in many.

Method: immunoSEQ multiplex PCR; TCRdb's copy keeps in-frame clones and lacks some. The sample contains 150,000 or so clones, around 81% of which appear only once. Turning to this clone: Antigen specificity is unknown.

The V gene end was trimmed by 6 bases and the J gene end by 5 bases; junction bases not matched to a gene: 5. CDR3 length: 14 amino acids. The germline gives CDR1 MNHEY, CDR2 SVGAGI. This TCR was sampled from a man aged 30 to 39 in good health and CMV-seropositive. The J gene is TRBJ1-4, the V gene TRBV6-5; TRBD1 matches 8 bases. Sequencing was performed on PBMCs. The CDR3 sequence: CASRPRQGNEKLFF. CDR3 coding DNA: TGTGCCAGCAGGCCGCGACAGGGGAATGAAAAACTGTTTTTT.